This T cell receptor beta chain is from a study of control samples from healthy donors and cancer patients. Germline V gene sequence: CDR1 WSHSY, CDR2 SAAADI. V dropped 3 bases and J dropped 0 bases, with 5 bases sitting between them. The CDR3 spans 13 residues. Here immunoSEQ multiplex PCR was the method, and the copy in TCRdb shows in-frame clones only, minus some. Among 130,000 or so clones listed, approximately 90% were seen once. This sequence joins TRBV10-2 and TRBJ1-1; the D is unclear. The TCR sequence derives from a woman aged 45-60 years in good health. The sequencing input was blood. For the CDR3, the DNA is TGCGCCAGCAGTGACGGGATGAACACTGAAGCTTTCTTT. Translating gives CASSDGMNTEAFF.